The text below deals with one TCR beta chain. A multiplex PCR was run with 60 Vbeta primers and 13 Jbeta primers. Data came from immunoSEQ multiplex PCR; TCRdb stores just in-frame clones and leaves some out. Across 150,000 to 200,000 clones, the top ten clones capture almost 6.5% of the sample. The source of the sample is a study of cytomegalovirus exposure and HLA in healthy donors. The CDR3 is 16 amino acids. V gave up 1 base and J gave up 0 bases; unmatched junction bases: 4. Germline CDR1 is SGHRS and CDR2 is YFSETQ. This receptor was obtained from a man aged 25-40 years in good health and CMV-seronegative. Specimen: PBMCs. This rearrangement joins TRBV5-1 to TRBJ2-1; 7 nucleotides match TRBD2. The CDR3 sequence is CASSLQAGSSYNEQFF. CDR3 sequence (DNA): TGCGCCAGCAGCTTGCAAGCGGGGAGCTCCTACAATGAGCAGTTCTTC.